What follows are 29 T cell receptor beta chains derived from one specimen sequenced in a study of technical replicates of blood from a handful of donors. Assay: immunoSEQ multiplex PCR; the TCRdb copy retains only in-frame clones and omits some. The sample has over 70,000 clones; 95% are singletons. Material: T cells isolated from PBMCs. These receptors were collected from a human donor in good health.

The chain couples TRBV30 to TRBJ2-7, with TRBD2 identical over 10 bases. Germline trimming cut 4 bases from V and 5 bases from J; bases unmatched to any gene: 8. CDR3 length: 14 residues. Germline V gives CDR1 GTSNPN, CDR2 SVGIG (reference sequence). As DNA, the CDR3 is TGTGCCTGGACTAGCGGGAGAGCAGTAGACGAGCAGTACTTC. Its translation is CAWTSGRAVDEQYF. The full variable domain, rest sourced from reference TRBV30 and TRBJ2-7, is SQTIHQWPATLVQPVGSPLSLECTVEGTSNPNLYWYRQAAGRGLQLLFYSVGIGQISSEVPQNLSASRPQDRQFILSSKKLLLSDSGFYLCAWTSGRAVDEQYFGPGTRLTVT.

J is TRBJ1-1 and V is TRBV18; 12 nucleotides match TRBD1. The length of the CDR3 is 18 residues. Germline V gives CDR1 KGHSH, CDR2 LQKENI. The V and J ends lost 6 bases and 0 bases, in that order; junction bases with no gene match: 11. CDR3 coding DNA: TGTGCCAGCTCCCCGACGGGACAGGGGGCCGGTGTGAACACTGAAGCTTTCTTT. Its protein product is CASSPTGQGAGVNTEAFF.

The genes are TRBV2 and TRBJ2-3, with D perhaps matching TRBD2 (6 bases). This CDR3 is 18 amino acids long. CDR1 is SNHLY, CDR2 FYNNEI, per germline. The V and J ends lost 7 bases and 4 bases respectively, with 27 bases between them. CDR3 region: CASMGRYWRVRDADTQYF. The CDR3 DNA reads as TGTGCCAGCATGGGACGTTATTGGAGGGTACGGGACGCAGATACGCAGTATTTT.

The V and J genes are TRBV25-1 and TRBJ2-1, with 16 bases aligning to TRBD2. Germline CDR1 is MGHDK and CDR2 is SYGVNS. The length of the CDR3 is 16 residues. After removal of 2 bases from V and 10 bases from J, the junction contained 5 bases not matched to a gene. The CDR3 nucleotides read TGTGCCAGCAGTGAACCGGGGACTAGCGGGAGGGGGGAGCAGTTCTTC. Its protein is CASSEPGTSGRGEQFF.

V usage is TRBV30 and J usage is TRBJ1-3, with TRBD1 identical over 10 bases. V gave up 7 bases and J gave up 2 bases; unmatched junction bases: 5. The germline CDR1 and CDR2 sequences are GTSNPN and SVGIG (reference sequence). The CDR3 consists of 14 residues. The CDR3 DNA follows: TGTGCCTACGGACAGGGGGGCACTGGAAACACCATATATTTT. It encodes CAYGQGGTGNTIYF.

The J gene is TRBJ2-1, the V gene TRBV5-1; TRBD2 matches 9 bases. J was trimmed by 8 bases and V by 4 bases; bases with no gene match: 7. Germline CDR1 reads SGHRS; CDR2 reads YFSETQ. This CDR3 contains 14 residues. The CDR3 nucleotides read TGCGCCAGCAGCGGGGCGGGAGGGCCCGATGAGCAGTTCTTC. This codes for CASSGAGGPDEQFF.

The chain combines TRBV29-1 with TRBJ1-1; 7 bases match TRBD1. Germline trimming cut 0 bases from V and 0 bases from J; bases unmatched to any gene: 10. CDR1 and CDR2 from the germline V gene are SQVTM and ANQGSEA. This CDR3 has 17 residues. In nucleotides, the CDR3 is TGCAGCGTTGAAGATAGTCAGGGGGTGTTCATGAACACTGAAGCTTTCTTT. Protein sequence: CSVEDSQGVFMNTEAFF.

The rearrangement uses TRBV21-1 and TRBJ2-7; the listed D gene, TRBD1, was not tested against the DNA. TRBV21-1 is recorded as a pseudogene. CDR3 length equals 14 residues. DNA of the CDR3: TGTGCCAGCAGCAACAAGACAGGCTCCTACGAGCAGTACTTC. It codes for CASSNKTGSYEQYF.

The J gene is TRBJ1-2, the V gene TRBV19, with TRBD1 matching 7 bases. The CDR3 covers 13 residues. The germline V gene encodes CDR1 LNHDA and CDR2 SQIVND (reference sequence). V gave up 8 bases and J gave up 0 bases; unmatched junction bases: 3. In nucleotides, the CDR3 is TGTGCCAGTGGGACAGCTCCTAACTATGGCTACACCTTC. It translates to CASGTAPNYGYTF.

The DNA for the CDR3 is TGTGCCAGCAGCTTAGAAAGGGGGAGAGACTTCTCACTCAATGAGCAGTTCTTC. Encoded protein: CASSLERGRDFSLNEQFF. The chain combines TRBV11-3 with TRBJ2-1; possibly TRBD1 for D (6 bases). V lost 0 bases and J lost 6, with 21 bases in between. CDR3 size: 18 residues. The V gene's germline CDR1 is SGHNT and CDR2 YENEEA.

J is TRBJ2-1 and V is TRBV5-1; no clear D. The CDR3 is made up of 13 amino acids. Germline V gives CDR1 SGHRS, CDR2 YFSETQ. The ends were cut back, 1 base at V and 5 bases at J, with 7 bases in the middle. This CDR3 reads CASSLTHNNEQFF. Here the CDR3 DNA reads TGCGCCAGCAGCTTGACCCACAACAATGAGCAGTTCTTC.

The chain couples TRBV9 to TRBJ2-7; a weak D match, TRBD1 (6 bases). Trimming took 0 bases from V and 3 from J, leaving 19 bases between them. Germline CDR1 SGDLS, CDR2 YYNGEE. This CDR3 has 17 residues. The CDR3: CASSVGIGTNQLYEQYF. The CDR3 DNA sequence: TGTGCCAGCAGCGTAGGAATAGGGACAAACCAACTCTACGAGCAGTACTTC.

The genes are TRBV9 and TRBJ2-1; D is uncertain. V lost 0 bases to trimming and J lost 0 bases, with 7 bases between them. From germline, CDR1 is SGDLS and CDR2 YYNGEE. The CDR3 contains 15 residues. Here the CDR3 reads CASSVAVSSYNEQFF. The DNA for the CDR3 is TGTGCCAGCAGCGTAGCGGTTAGCTCCTACAATGAGCAGTTCTTC.

The J gene is TRBJ1-1, the V gene TRBV10-3; a weak D match, TRBD1 (6 bases). Germline-derived CDR1 and CDR2 are ENHRY and SYGVKD. The CDR3 has 14 amino acids. Trimming cost V 1 base and J 1 base, with 7 bases left between them. The CDR3 region has the DNA TGTGCCATCAGTGAGTTACAGGGGAACACTGAAGCTTTCTTT. As protein: CAISELQGNTEAFF.

The rearrangement uses TRBV29-1 and TRBJ2-7; 7 bases map to TRBD1. With 2 bases clipped from V and 3 bases from J, the junction kept 1 base outside the gene matches. Looked up from germline, CDR1 is SQVTM and CDR2 is ANQGSEA. This CDR3 comprises 12 residues. CDR3 region: CSVETGDYEQYF. CDR3 in DNA: TGCAGCGTTGAAACAGGGGACTACGAGCAGTACTTC.

The genes are TRBV9 and TRBJ2-4, with 8 bases lining up with TRBD1. Germline V gives CDR1 SGDLS, CDR2 YYNGEE. The CDR3 is made up of 15 amino acids. With 2 bases clipped from V and 8 bases from J, the junction kept 9 bases outside the gene matches. CDR3 coding DNA: TGTGCCAGCAGCGTTTTCTCCGGACAGGGAGACATTCAGTACTTC. Its translation is CASSVFSGQGDIQYF. Combining the CDR3 with reference TRBV9 and TRBJ2-4 gives the whole variable domain DSGVTQTPKHLITATGQRVTLRCSPRSGDLSVYWYQQSLDQGLQFLIQYYNGEERAKGNILERFSAQQFPDLHSELNLSSLELGDSALYFCASSVFSGQGDIQYFGAGTRLSVL.

V usage is TRBV21-1 and J usage is TRBJ1-2; the tabulated D call, TRBD1, remains unverified against the DNA. TRBV21-1 represents a pseudogene. The length of the CDR3 is 13 residues. The CDR3 region has the DNA TGTGCCAGCAGCCATCGACAGAACTATGGCTACACCTTC. It codes for CASSHRQNYGYTF.

In this sample, this clone turned up once. The chain combines TRBV6-5 with TRBJ2-7, with D unclear. V lost 0 bases and J lost 2, with 14 bases in between. CDR3 length: 16 residues. Germline V lookup: CDR1 MNHEY, CDR2 SVGAGI. CDR3 nucleotides: TGTGCCAGCAGTTACTCGATCGGCCAGGAAACCTACGAGCAGTACTTC. This gives the protein CASSYSIGQETYEQYF.

The V and J genes are TRBV30 and TRBJ2-7, with 10 bases matching TRBD1. Losses at the gene ends were 0 bases for V and 6 bases for J; bases not matched to a gene: 2. From germline, CDR1 is GTSNPN and CDR2 SVGIG (reference sequence). This CDR3 comprises 13 residues. For the CDR3, the DNA is TGTGCCTGGAGTGTCGACAGGGGGCTCGAGCAGTACTTC. It encodes CAWSVDRGLEQYF.

The V gene is TRBV18, the J gene TRBJ2-1; 7 bases match TRBD1. Germline-derived CDR1 and CDR2 are KGHSH and LQKENI. V lost 3 bases and J lost 5; bases outside the gene matches: 10. The CDR3 runs to 16 residues. The CDR3 region has the DNA TGTGCCAGCTCACCCCCCGAGGGACAGTACAACAATGAGCAGTTCTTC. Translated, it gives CASSPPEGQYNNEQFF.

The count of this clone is one. At one of its ends the junction is not consistent with the germline gene, which may arise from a read error. Here the CDR3 reads CASSFGGEETQYF. CDR3 in DNA: TGTGCTAGCAGCTTCGGGGGGGAAGAGACCCAGTACTTC. The chain couples TRBV7-7 to TRBJ2-5, with TRBD2 identical over 8 bases. Germline CDR1 reads SSHAT; CDR2 reads FNYEAQ (reference sequence). This CDR3 is built from 13 residues.

This clone appeared a single time. The gene calls are TRBV19 and TRBJ2-1; 10 nucleotides agree with TRBD2. With 3 bases clipped from V and 0 bases from J, the junction kept 5 bases outside the gene matches. The CDR3 totals 17 residues. Germline CDR1 LNHDA, CDR2 SQIVND (reference sequence). CDR3 in amino acids: CASSMGPSGSSYNEQFF. CDR3 in DNA: TGTGCCAGTAGTATGGGTCCTAGCGGGAGCTCCTACAATGAGCAGTTCTTC.

In this sample, this clone turned up once. V and J are TRBV9 and TRBJ1-3; TRBD1 aligns across 8 bases. V lost 2 bases, J lost 8 bases, and 9 bases stayed unmatched. The CDR3 is made up of 15 amino acids. Germline CDR1 is SGDLS and CDR2 is YYNGEE. The DNA for the CDR3 is TGTGCCAGCAGCGTGGATACAGGGGGTAAAGACACCATATATTTT. It specifies CASSVDTGGKDTIYF.

The chain couples TRBV27 to TRBJ2-2; 12 bases are a match to TRBD2. The CDR3 has 17 amino acids. Germline CDR1 reads MNHEY; CDR2 reads SMNVEV (reference sequence). Trimming took 3 bases from V and 4 from J; bases not matched to a gene: 6. The CDR3 reads CASSLLLAGGPTGELFF. DNA of the CDR3: TGTGCCAGCAGTTTGCTACTAGCGGGAGGTCCCACCGGGGAGCTGTTTTTT.

V is TRBV27 and J is TRBJ1-5, with TRBD1 matching 8 bases. Germline trimming cut 2 bases from V and 5 bases from J; bases unmatched to any gene: 11. Germline CDR1 MNHEY, CDR2 SMNVEV (reference sequence). The CDR3 extends over 17 amino acids. The CDR3 DNA is TGTGCCAGCAGTTTAAGACAGGGGACGGGCGTCGATCAGCCCCAGCATTTT. Translated, it gives CASSLRQGTGVDQPQHF.

The chain employs TRBV2 and TRBJ2-5, with D possibly being TRBD2 (5 bases). V lost 6 bases, J lost 2 bases, and 7 bases lay in between. The CDR3 spans 12 residues. From germline, CDR1 is SNHLY and CDR2 FYNNEI. In nucleotides, the CDR3 is TGTGCCAGCAGCCGGAGGCAAGAGACCCAGTACTTC. It codes for CASSRRQETQYF.

V gene TRBV9 combines with J gene TRBJ1-1, with D possibly matching TRBD1 (5 bases). CDR3 length: 15 residues. Germline V lookup: CDR1 SGDLS, CDR2 YYNGEE. V gave up 0 bases and J gave up 0 bases, with 9 bases separating them. The CDR3 DNA is TGTGCCAGCAGCGTAGTTCAGGGTATGAACACTGAAGCTTTCTTT. Translation gives CASSVVQGMNTEAFF.

The chain uses TRBV25-1 and TRBJ1-5; 9 bases fit TRBD1. Germline values: CDR1 MGHDK, CDR2 SYGVNS. This CDR3 has 14 residues. J gave up 4 bases and V 3 bases, and 1 base lay outside the gene matches. The CDR3: CASSEGQGNQPQHF. The CDR3 nucleotides read TGTGCCAGCAGTGAGGGACAGGGAAATCAGCCCCAGCATTTT.

The chain couples TRBV25-1 to TRBJ1-2; 8 bases are a match to TRBD1. The germline V gene has CDR1 MGHDK and CDR2 SYGVNS. The CDR3 extends over 12 amino acids. After removal of 5 bases from V and 8 bases from J, the junction contained 4 bases not matched to a gene. CDR3 residues: CASSQAGGGYTF. CDR3 sequence (DNA): TGTGCCAGCAGTCAAGCAGGGGGCGGCTACACCTTC.